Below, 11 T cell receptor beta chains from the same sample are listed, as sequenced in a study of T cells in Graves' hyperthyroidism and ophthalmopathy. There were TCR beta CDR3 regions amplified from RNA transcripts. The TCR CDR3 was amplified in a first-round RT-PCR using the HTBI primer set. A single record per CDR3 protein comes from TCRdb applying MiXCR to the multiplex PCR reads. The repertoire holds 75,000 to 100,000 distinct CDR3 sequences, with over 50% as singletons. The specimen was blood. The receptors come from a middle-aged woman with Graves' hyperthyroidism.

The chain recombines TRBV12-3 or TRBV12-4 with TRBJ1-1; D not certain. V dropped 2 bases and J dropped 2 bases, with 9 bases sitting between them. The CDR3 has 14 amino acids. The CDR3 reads CASSLTVGNTEAFF. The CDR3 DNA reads TGTGCCAGCAGTTTAACGGTTGGAAACACTGAAGCTTTCTTT.

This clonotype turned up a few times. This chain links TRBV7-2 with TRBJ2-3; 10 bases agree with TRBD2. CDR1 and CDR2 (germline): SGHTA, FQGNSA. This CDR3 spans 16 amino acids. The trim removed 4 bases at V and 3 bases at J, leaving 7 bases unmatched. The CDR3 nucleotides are TGTGCCAGCAGCTCCGGACTAGCGGTCGGGACAGATACGCAGTATTTT. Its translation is CASSSGLAVGTDTQYF. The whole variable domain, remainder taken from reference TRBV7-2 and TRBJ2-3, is GAGVSQSPSNKVTEKGKDVELRCDPISGHTALYWYRQSLGQGLEFLIYFQGNSAPDKSGLPSDRFSAERTGGSVSTLTIQRTQQEDSAVYLCASSSGLAVGTDTQYFGPGTRLTVL.

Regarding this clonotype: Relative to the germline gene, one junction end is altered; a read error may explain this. CDR3 sequence (DNA): TGTGCCAGCAGCTTACTGGGGATGAACACTGGAGCTTTCTTT. Translation: CASSLLGMNTGAFF. The chain is built from TRBV7-2 and TRBJ1-1; D unresolved. The germline CDR1 and CDR2 sequences are SGHTA and FQGNSA. The CDR3 totals 14 residues.

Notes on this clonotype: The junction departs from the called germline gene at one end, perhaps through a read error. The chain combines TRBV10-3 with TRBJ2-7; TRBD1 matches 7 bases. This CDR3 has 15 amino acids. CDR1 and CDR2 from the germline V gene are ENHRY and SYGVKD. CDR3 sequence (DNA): TGTGCCATCAGTGTGTCGCCCAGGGGGACCTACGAGCAGTGCTTC. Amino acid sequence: CAISVSPRGTYEQCF.

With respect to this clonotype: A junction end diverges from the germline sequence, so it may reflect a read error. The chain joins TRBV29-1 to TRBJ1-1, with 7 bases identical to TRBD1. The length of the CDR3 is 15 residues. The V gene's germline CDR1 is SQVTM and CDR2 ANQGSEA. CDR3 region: CSVDGEGALNTETFF. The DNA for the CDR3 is TGCAGCGTTGACGGGGAGGGGGCGCTGAACACTGAAACTTTCTTT. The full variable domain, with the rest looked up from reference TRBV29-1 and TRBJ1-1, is SAVISQKPSRDICQRGTSLTIQCQVDSQVTMMFWYRQQPGQSLTLIATANQGSEATYESGFVIDKFPISRPNLTFSTLTVSNMSPEDSSIYLCSVDGEGALNTETFFGQGTRLTVV.

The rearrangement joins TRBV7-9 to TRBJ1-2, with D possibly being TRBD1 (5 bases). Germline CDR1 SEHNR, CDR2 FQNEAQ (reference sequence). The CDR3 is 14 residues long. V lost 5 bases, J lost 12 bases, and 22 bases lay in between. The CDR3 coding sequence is TGTGCCAGCAGCAGTTCGAGGGGAGGGCCTGGAAACACCTTC. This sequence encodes CASSSSRGGPGNTF.

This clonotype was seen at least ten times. DNA of the CDR3: TGCAGCGTTGAATCAGGGGAGGGTCACACCATATATTTT. Translating gives CSVESGEGHTIYF. J is TRBJ1-3 and V is TRBV29-1, with D possibly TRBD1 on 6 matching bases. The germline V gene encodes CDR1 SQVTM and CDR2 ANQGSEA. This CDR3 is built from 13 residues. V dropped 2 bases and J dropped 8 bases, with 13 bases sitting between them.

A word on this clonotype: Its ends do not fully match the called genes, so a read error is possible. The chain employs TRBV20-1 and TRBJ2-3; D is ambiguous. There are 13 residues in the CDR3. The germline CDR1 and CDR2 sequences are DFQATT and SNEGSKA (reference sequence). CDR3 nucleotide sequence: TGCAGTGCCCCCGAGTGGAGCAAAGATACGCAGTATTTT. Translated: CSAPEWSKDTQYF.

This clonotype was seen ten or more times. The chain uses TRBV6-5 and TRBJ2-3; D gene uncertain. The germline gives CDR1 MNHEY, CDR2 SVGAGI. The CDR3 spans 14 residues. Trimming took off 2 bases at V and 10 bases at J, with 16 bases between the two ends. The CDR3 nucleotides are TGTGCCAGCAGTTACATTGGATGGGAAAGGCCGCAGTATTTT. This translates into CASSYIGWERPQYF.

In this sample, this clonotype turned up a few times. CDR3 nucleotides: TGCAGCGTCGCGGGGAGGATCTATGGCTACACCTTC. Its translation: CSVAGRIYGYTF. This rearrangement joins TRBV29-1 to TRBJ1-2; D unclear. Trimming took 6 bases from V and 4 from J, leaving 12 bases between them. CDR1 SQVTM and CDR2 ANQGSEA come from the germline V gene. The CDR3 loop spans 12 amino acids.

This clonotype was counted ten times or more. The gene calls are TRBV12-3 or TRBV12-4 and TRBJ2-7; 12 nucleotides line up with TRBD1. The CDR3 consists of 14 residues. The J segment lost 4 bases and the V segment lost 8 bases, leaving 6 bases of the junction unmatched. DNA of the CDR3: TGTGCCAGCGGGACAGGGGGCTGGAGATACGAGCAGTACTTC. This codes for CASGTGGWRYEQYF.